The clone carrying this T cell receptor (beta chain) was seen more than once but under ten times. Its antigen is not known. Germline loops: CDR1 DFQATT, CDR2 SNEGSKA (reference sequence). Trimming at V came to 6 bases and at J to 2 bases, leaving 4 bases not matched to a gene. CDR3 length: 14 amino acids. The entry originates in a study of CD8 T cells in ankylosing spondylitis. Findings of the study overall: The study identified a TCR beta motif of fewer than 10 highly homologous variants that appeared characteristic of ankylosing spondylitis blood. Reportedly, significant enrichment of disease-linked clones occurred in matched ankylosing spondylitis synovial fluid. Prior literature has documented some motif variants in synovial fluid and blood from reactive arthritis.

5'-RACE, quantitative and with molecular barcodes, yielded the TCR beta libraries. In TCRdb, the 5' RACE reads were re-called with MiXCR into one record per CDR3 protein. Here the sample spans 250,000 to 300,000 distinct CDR3 sequences, 20% being singletons. V is TRBV20-1 and J is TRBJ2-3; 11 bases are shared with TRBD2. The sequenced material came from blood, either unsorted or a sorted T cell fraction (not recorded which). This TCR was recovered from a male donor with ankylosing spondylitis or in good health (not recorded which). CDR3 region: CSARTSGHTDTQYF. The CDR3, as DNA: TGCAGTGCGCGGACTAGCGGGCACACAGATACGCAGTATTTT.